What follows are 23 T cell receptor beta chains derived from one specimen sequenced in a study of cytomegalovirus exposure and HLA in healthy donors (dated by TCRdb to about 2017). The library was prepared using the immunoSEQ multiplex PCR assay. Imported from immuneACCESS, the table was reduced by TCRdb to in-frame sequences with V and J called. These copies leave out some clones; in studies compared against another copy, an unresolved V gene accounts for under half, and the cause of the remainder is not known. The sample table shows 130,000 or so clones, and about 88% are seen once. The ten largest clones represent over 1% of the sample. The sequencing input was PBMCs. All receptors come from a young woman in good health and CMV-seronegative.

The gene calls are TRBV6-1 and TRBJ2-7, with 9 bases matching TRBD1. Germline-derived CDR1 and CDR2 are MNHNS and SASEGT. Trimming at V came to 2 bases and at J to 1 base, leaving 3 bases not matched to a gene. This CDR3 contains 15 residues. CDR3 nucleotides: TGTGCCAGCAGTGAACTAGGGACAGGGTCCTACGAGCAGTACTTC. Encoded protein: CASSELGTGSYEQYF.

In this sample, this clone turned up once. The gene calls are TRBV4-1 and TRBJ1-3, with D uncertain. Germline V gives CDR1 MGHRA, CDR2 YSYEKL. V was trimmed by 3 bases and J by 0 bases, leaving 15 bases between them. CDR3 length: 17 residues. The CDR3 DNA reads TGCGCCAGCAGCCATGGGCCGAATACATTCTCTGGAAACACCATATATTTT. It encodes CASSHGPNTFSGNTIYF.

This sequence joins TRBV6-1 and TRBJ2-7; 7 positions agree with TRBD1. V shed 5 bases, J shed 3 bases, and the junction held 7 bases outside the gene matches. Germline CDR1 and CDR2: MNHNS and SASEGT. The CDR3 is made up of 14 amino acids. The DNA of the CDR3 is TGTGCCAGCAGTTCCCGGACAGGAGACTACGAGCAGTACTTC. Protein product: CASSSRTGDYEQYF.

The chain employs TRBV10-3 and TRBJ2-7; 7 bases match TRBD1. Germline V CDR1 and CDR2: ENHRY, SYGVKD. With 6 bases clipped from V and 4 bases from J, the junction kept 12 bases outside the gene matches. The CDR3 is 15 residues long. CDR3: CAISPPTGRVYEQYF. CDR3 DNA sequence: TGTGCCATCAGCCCCCCGACAGGGCGCGTGTACGAGCAGTACTTC.

This chain uses TRBV4-2 with TRBJ2-3; 9 nucleotides align to TRBD1. Germline V gives CDR1 LGHNA, CDR2 YNFKEQ. The V and J ends lost 6 bases and 4 bases, in that order; junction bases with no gene match: 8. The length of the CDR3 is 15 residues. Written as DNA, the CDR3 is TGTGCCAGCAGGACGGACAGGGGTGTAGCAGATACGCAGTATTTT. Translated, it gives CASRTDRGVADTQYF.

V and J are TRBV6-6 and TRBJ1-1; TRBD1 aligns across 8 bases. Germline V gene sequence: CDR1 MNHNY, CDR2 SVGAGI (reference sequence). V dropped 4 bases and J dropped 6; count of bases not matched to a gene: 7. CDR3 length: 14 amino acids. CDR3 sequence: CASSSGGEFSEAFF. DNA of the CDR3: TGTGCCAGCAGTTCAGGGGGCGAGTTCTCTGAAGCTTTCTTT.

This clone came up once. This sequence joins TRBV7-9 and TRBJ1-2; D perhaps matches TRBD1 (5 bases). V shed 5 bases and J shed 6 bases, with 19 bases lying between them. Germline V gives CDR1 SEHNR, CDR2 FQNEAQ (reference sequence). The CDR3 is made up of 15 amino acids. CDR3 sequence reads: CASSARFRASDGYTF. CDR3 coding DNA: TGTGCCAGCAGCGCCCGTTTCAGGGCATCTGATGGCTACACCTTC.

The chain has TRBV5-6 and TRBJ2-5; TRBD2 agrees at 8 bases. This CDR3 has 14 residues. Germline V CDR1 and CDR2: SGHDT, YYEEEE. With V trimmed by 4 bases and J by 3 bases, 5 bases remained unmatched. The CDR3 region has the DNA TGTGCCAGCAGCACGGGACTAGTAGAAGAGACCCAGTACTTC. Amino acid sequence: CASSTGLVEETQYF.

This clone occurred once. V gene TRBV19 combines with J gene TRBJ1-5, with a tentative D call TRBD1 (5 bases). This CDR3 is built from 16 residues. Germline V gene lookup returns CDR1 LNHDA and CDR2 SQIVND (reference sequence). Deletions cut 5 bases from V and 4 bases from J, with 18 bases between. CDR3 bases: TGTGCCAGTAGTGAGCAAAGACAGTTGCAAAATCAGCCCCAGCATTTT. Translated: CASSEQRQLQNQPQHF.

CDR3 sequence reads: CSVEQGSDTQYF. CDR3 DNA: TGCAGCGTTGAACAGGGTTCAGATACGCAGTATTTT. The chain couples TRBV29-1 to TRBJ2-3; tentative D call: TRBD1 (5 bases). Germline V gene lookup returns CDR1 SQVTM and CDR2 ANQGSEA. This CDR3 is 12 amino acids long. Trimming pared 2 bases from V and 4 bases from J, leaving 7 bases between.

This sequence joins TRBV7-3 and TRBJ1-6; no clear D gene. CDR1 and CDR2 (germline): SGHTA, FQGTGA. The CDR3 extends over 14 amino acids. V lost 1 base to trimming and J lost 5 bases, with 6 bases between them. The CDR3 DNA reads TGTGCCAGCAGCTTAAACGGGAATAATTCACCCCTCCACTTT. Its translation: CASSLNGNNSPLHF.

This sequence joins TRBV6-1 and TRBJ1-2; a possible D gene is TRBD1 (5 bases). The CDR3 totals 15 residues. Trimming took 7 bases from V and 6 from J, leaving 21 bases between them. Germline values: CDR1 MNHNS, CDR2 SASEGT. The DNA of the CDR3 is TGTGCCAGCACCGAACCGAGGAGGGGCATGGATGGCTACACCTTC. Its protein is CASTEPRRGMDGYTF.

The chain uses TRBV19 and TRBJ1-4; 11 nucleotides align to TRBD1. This CDR3 has 20 residues. Trimming cost V 1 base and J 0 bases; bases outside gene matches: 10. In germline, CDR1 is LNHDA, CDR2 SQIVND (reference sequence). The CDR3 spells CASSIAPWTGGLATNEKLFF. As DNA, the CDR3 is TGTGCCAGTAGTATAGCTCCCTGGACAGGGGGCCTAGCAACTAATGAAAAACTGTTTTTT.

This chain connects TRBV5-1 to TRBJ2-1; weak D call: TRBD1 (5 bases). The CDR3 runs 19 residues. The V gene's germline CDR1 is SGHRS and CDR2 YFSETQ. Between the trimmed V and J ends, which lost 0 bases and 5 bases, there was a span of 24 bases. The DNA of the CDR3 is TGCGCCAGCAGCTTGGTTACCCGCGCGGCAGGGTTTGGAAACAATGAGCAGTTCTTC. As protein: CASSLVTRAAGFGNNEQFF.

V usage is TRBV10-3 and J usage is TRBJ2-2; D perhaps matches TRBD2 (5 bases). CDR3 length equals 14 residues. Germline CDR1 reads ENHRY; CDR2 reads SYGVKD. V lost 6 bases and J lost 0, with 8 bases in between. CDR3 loop: CAISPGSNTGELFF. DNA for the CDR3: TGTGCCATCAGCCCGGGATCGAACACCGGGGAGCTGTTTTTT.

The J gene is TRBJ2-2, the V gene TRBV7-2; TRBD1 aligns across 9 bases. V shed 5 bases and J 5 bases; nucleotides not matched to a gene: 3. The germline gives CDR1 SGHTA, CDR2 FQGNSA. CDR3 length: 14 amino acids. CDR3 DNA sequence: TGTGCCAGCAGCGTACAGGGGGCTACCGGGGAGCTGTTTTTT. Protein sequence: CASSVQGATGELFF.

This chain links TRBV2 with TRBJ2-3, with 12 bases identical to TRBD2. Germline assignment: CDR1 SNHLY and CDR2 FYNNEI. V trimming: 4 bases; J trimming: 5 bases; junction bases outside the gene matches: 4. This CDR3 region has 15 residues. CDR3 in DNA: TGTGCCAGCAGTGCAAGACTAGCGGGGGTAGATACGCAGTATTTT. Translated: CASSARLAGVDTQYF.

The chain employs TRBV29-1 and TRBJ1-1, with 11 bases matching TRBD1. The CDR3 spans 14 residues. V trimming: 5 bases; J trimming: 1 base; junction bases outside the gene matches: 3. Germline values: CDR1 SQVTM, CDR2 ANQGSEA. The CDR3 is CSVPDRGPNTEAFF. As DNA, the CDR3 is TGCAGCGTTCCGGACAGGGGGCCGAACACTGAAGCTTTCTTT.

The count of this clone is one. The V call is TRBV2, the J call TRBJ2-2; 7 bases line up with TRBD1. J gave up 2 bases and V 7 bases, and 7 bases lay outside the gene matches. The CDR3 runs 15 residues. Germline V gene data show CDR1 as SNHLY and CDR2 as FYNNEI. In DNA form, the CDR3 reads TGTGCCAGCAACCAAGGGGGCTCAAACACCGGGGAGCTGTTTTTT. It encodes CASNQGGSNTGELFF.

The rearrangement joins TRBV19 to TRBJ2-6; no clear D gene. This CDR3 has 17 amino acids. With 6 bases removed from V and 0 bases from J, the gap between germline ends came to 15 bases. Germline V gene sequence: CDR1 LNHDA, CDR2 SQIVND (reference sequence). DNA for the CDR3: TGTGCCAGTAGCCCCGGGTCCGTTGCCTCTGGGGCCAACGTCCTGACTTTC. Its protein is CASSPGSVASGANVLTF. The full variable domain, completed using reference TRBV19 and TRBJ2-6, is DGGITQSPKYLFRKEGQNVTLSCEQNLNHDAMYWYRQDPGQGLRLIYYSQIVNDFQKGDIAEGYSVSREKKESFPLTVTSAQKNPTAFYLCASSPGSVASGANVLTFGAGSRLTVL.

The chain couples TRBV6-6 to TRBJ1-2, with TRBD1 identical over 8 bases. CDR1 is MNHNY and CDR2 is SVGAGI in the germline V gene (reference sequence). V shed 2 bases and J 10 bases; nucleotides not matched to a gene: 9. CDR3 size: 14 residues. The CDR3 DNA sequence: TGTGCCAGCAGTTACCCCCCCGGACAGGGCGACTACACCTTC. Residues: CASSYPPGQGDYTF.

The chain combines TRBV2 with TRBJ1-4; no definite D call. CDR3 length: 11 amino acids. Trimming took off 2 bases at V and 12 bases at J, with 7 bases between the two ends. Per germline, CDR1 SNHLY and CDR2 FYNNEI. Here the CDR3 reads CASSENGELFF. The DNA for the CDR3 is TGTGCCAGCAGTGAAAACGGGGAACTGTTTTTT.

This clone appeared once. CDR3 in DNA: TGTGCTAGTGGTTTGGTACTGGGACAGGGGGAAAAACTGTTTTTT. It specifies CASGLVLGQGEKLFF. The V gene is TRBV12-5, the J gene TRBJ1-4; 10 nucleotides line up with TRBD1. Per germline, CDR1 LGHNT and CDR2 FRNRAP. V shed 0 bases and J 8 bases; nucleotides not matched to a gene: 3. CDR3 size: 15 residues. The full variable domain, with the rest looked up from reference TRBV12-5 and TRBJ1-4, is DARVTQTPRHKVTEMGQEVTMRCQPILGHNTVFWYRQTMMQGLELLAYFRNRAPLDDSGMPKDRFSAEMPDATLATLKIQPSEPRDSAVYFCASGLVLGQGEKLFFGSGTQLSVL.